This TCR beta chain was identified in a study of Ad26.COV2.S vaccination and SARS-CoV-2 variants (dated by TCRdb to the early 2020s). In terms of the full investigation: Vaccine-arm donors were drawn from COV1001, a multicentre, randomized, double-blind, placebo-controlled phase I-IIa trial of Ad26.COV2.S in healthy adults. Dosing of Ad26.COV2.S was intramuscular, at either 5x10^10 or 1x10^11 viral particles, delivered as one shot or as two shots spaced 56 days apart. Sequencing of the TCRbeta repertoire served to evaluate the specificity and breadth of SARS-CoV-2-reactive T cell receptors following Ad26.COV2.S vaccination. The TCR-sequenced set comprised approximately 32 samples: 19 Ad26.COV2.S vaccine recipients, 5 placebo recipients and 8 SARS-CoV-2 convalescent individuals. Participants in the trial were split at random into five groups of five each, receiving low-dose or high-dose Ad26.COV2.S once or twice, or else placebo on both occasions. Investigators remained blinded to trial group allocation during experiments and outcome assessment.

Points the paper makes about the study in general: The study lacked the statistical power to compare responses across vaccine doses or regimens. The authors noted that total T cell responses may have been underestimated by the TCR breadth and depth analyses. Non-spike TCR breadth was comparable between vaccine and placebo recipients, consistent with the vaccine containing only spike. Compared with placebo recipients, Ad26.COV2.S recipients showed higher spike-specific TCR breadth (P = 0.0014). Substantial breadth of spike-specific CD8+ and CD4+ T cell responses was reported after vaccination.

In light of the paper, this sample's treatment or condition label describes: 15 to 20 received Ad26.COV2.S at low or high dose, single or two shots; about 5 received placebo; per-sample allocation not given. For vaccine and placebo recipients, the sequenced repertoires came from samples collected on day 63 after the first injection. Between 29 July and 7 August 2020, Cohort 1b enrolled about two dozen adults aged 18-55 years at one site in Boston, USA. As a vaccine, Ad26.COV2.S was a replication-incompetent adenovirus type 26 vector that expressed a prefusion-stabilized SARS-CoV-2 spike protein derived from the original Wuhan strain. A word on this clone: Its antigen has not been determined. No base quality information exists; no much larger clone differs at one position.

Between the V and J ends, shortened by 3 bases and 3 bases respectively, the junction contains 11 bases. The CDR3 measures 13 amino acids from cysteine to phenylalanine. Left in the record is the CDR3 DNA by itself, 39 bases read in frame from the first base. The germline V gene specifies SQVTM as CDR1 and ANQGSEA as CDR2. The immunoSEQ Assay was the method used to sequence TCRbeta CDR3 regions. After extraction, genomic DNA underwent amplification by bias-controlled multiplex PCR, followed by high-throughput sequencing. Regarding the original processing steps: Collapsing and filtering of sequences were performed to quantify the absolute abundance of each unique TCRbeta CDR3 region. T cell fraction was estimated by normalizing TCRbeta template counts to usable DNA, with usable DNA measured through amplification of reference genes found in all nucleated cells. Repertoire TCRs were annotated as SARS-CoV-2-specific when V gene, CDR3 amino acid sequence and J gene were exactly matched to a known reactive TCR set. The reference SARS-CoV-2 TCR set was derived from MIRA and filtered for enrichment in COVID-19-positive ImmuneCODE repertoires, a step that removed public or cross-reactive TCRs. Using the MIRA antigens, annotated TCRs were further analysed by specific ORF or by position within an ORF. Depth was the summed frequency of annotated unique rearrangements, while breadth was defined as annotated unique rearrangements over total unique productive rearrangements. TCR breadth was compared between groups using two-sided Wilcoxon rank-sum tests. TCRdb's version of the immuneACCESS table is confined to in-frame rearrangements and falls short of the full clone set. An unresolved V gene accounts for under half of the shortfall where checked; the remainder is of unknown origin. For V, J and clone size, that table is used; D and trimming come from the DNA. This sample holds around 420,000 clones; around 89% were observed only once. In total, the top ten clones hold less than 4% of the sample.

Recombination connected TRBV29-1 to TRBJ1-1; TRBD1 could be the D gene, as 5 bases match. The sequence derives from a person aged 18 to 59 who received the Ad26.COV2.S COVID-19 vaccine or a placebo. Material: peripheral blood, obtained in a trial of Ad26.COV2.S vaccine versus placebo. The CDR3 here reads CSVEGGGDTEAFF. The DNA sequence is given as TGCAGCGTTGAGGGTGGGGGGGACACTGAAGCTTTCTTT.